This T cell receptor beta chain was profiled in a study of PD-1 blockade in classical Hodgkin lymphoma. CDR3 length equals 16 residues. The germline V gene encodes CDR1 SGHNT and CDR2 YENEEA. The V and J ends lost 8 bases and 10 bases respectively, with 24 bases between them. Clones were sequenced by immunoSEQ multiplex PCR, and TCRdb holds only the in-frame ones, with some missing. The sample contains about 22,000 clones, more than 65% of which appear only once. Whole-study results and caveats: Patients who responded completely had about the same baseline diversity as newly diagnosed patients.

Notes on this clone: No antigen is known for it.

Every patient relapsed after autologous stem cell transplantation, and brentuximab vedotin exposure varied. Patients' outcomes at their best amounted to complete response, partial response or progressive disease. V gene TRBV11-3 combines with J gene TRBJ1-6; D possibly corresponds to TRBD1 (5 bases). Sequenced here: peripheral blood mononuclear cells (PBMCs), sampled at baseline. The sequence was obtained from a human donor with classical Hodgkin lymphoma. CDR3 coding DNA: TGTGCCAGCCCAAAGGAGCAGCAGGGTAGGTCGTCACCCCTCCACTTT. Its protein is CASPKEQQGRSSPLHF. Filled out from reference TRBV11-3 and TRBJ1-6, the complete variable domain reads EAGVVQSPRYKIIEKKQPVAFWCNPISGHNTLYWYLQNLGQGPELLIRYENEEAVDDSQLPKDRFSAERLKGVDSTLKIQPAELGDSAVYLCASPKEQQGRSSPLHFGNGTRLTVT.